This TCR beta chain comes out of a study of control samples from healthy donors and cancer patients. The CDR3 is 14 amino acids. CDR1 and CDR2 (germline): SQVTM, ANQGSEA. V lost 3 bases to trimming and J lost 2 bases, with 8 bases between them. Sequencing was performed with immunoSEQ multiplex PCR; in TCRdb, only in-frame clones are kept and a portion is missing. This sample has approximately 140,000 clones, with just under 90% found just once. The material sequenced was PBMCs. The sequence was obtained from a man aged 45-65 years with head and neck cancer. The chain uses TRBV29-1 and TRBJ2-6; D remains ambiguous. The CDR3 here is CSVDGIPGANVLTF. DNA for the CDR3: TGCAGCGTTGACGGAATTCCTGGGGCCAACGTCCTGACTTTC.